The 27 T cell receptor beta chains listed next were all sequenced from one sample in a study of T cells in Graves' hyperthyroidism and ophthalmopathy. TCR beta CDR3 sequences were amplified from RNA transcripts. The TCR CDR3 was amplified in a first-round RT-PCR using the HTBI primer set. One entry per CDR3 protein results from TCRdb running MiXCR on the multiplex PCR reads. The top ten hold about 10% of the sample, which has hundreds of thousands of distinct CDR3 sequences, 11% to 15% seen once. The sample was blood. The receptor set was obtained from a woman between 18 and 30 years old with Graves' hyperthyroidism.

Ten or more counts support this clonotype. The chain has TRBV7-9 and TRBJ2-3; 10 bases are a match to TRBD2. With V trimmed by 4 bases and J by 2 bases, 3 bases remained unmatched. Germline V gives CDR1 SEHNR, CDR2 FQNEAQ (reference sequence). This CDR3 has 15 amino acids. For the CDR3, the DNA is TGTGCCAGCAGCTCCGGGACTAGCGTCACAGATACGCAGTATTTT. It is translated as CASSSGTSVTDTQYF.

This clonotype was picked up a small number of times. This chain uses TRBV5-6 with TRBJ1-2; weak D call: TRBD1 (6 bases). The CDR3 runs to 17 residues. Looked up from germline, CDR1 is SGHDT and CDR2 is YYEEEE. The ends were cut back, 4 bases at V and 3 bases at J, with 22 bases in the middle. CDR3 nucleotides: TGTGCCAGCAGCCCTGCTTGGGGGGCCAACGCTGACTATGGCTACACCTTC. It specifies CASSPAWGANADYGYTF. The variable domain in full, completed from reference TRBV5-6 and TRBJ1-2, reads DAGVTQSPTHLIKTRGQQVTLRCSPKSGHDTVSWYQQALGQGPQFIFQYYEEEERQRGNFPDRFSGHQFPNYSSELNVNALLLGDSALYLCASSPAWGANADYGYTFGSGTRLTVV.

DNA for the CDR3: TGTGTAGGGACAGGGAACTCCCCGAACACTGAAGCTTTCTTT. This codes for CVGTGNSPNTEAFF. This chain uses TRBV30 with TRBJ1-1, with 9 bases aligning to TRBD1. The CDR3 loop spans 14 amino acids. CDR1 and CDR2 from the germline V gene are GTSNPN and SVGIG (reference sequence).

This clonotype has a count of ten or more. This chain links TRBV5-1 with TRBJ1-4; D is unclear. This CDR3 spans 15 amino acids. The germline V gene has CDR1 SGHRS and CDR2 YFSETQ. The germline V and J ends were trimmed by 4 bases and 10 bases, with 20 bases remaining between them. For the CDR3, the DNA is TGCGCCAGCAGCGTTTACCCCGGCCCTCAGAGAAAACTGTTTTTT. Protein sequence: CASSVYPGPQRKLFF.

This chain links TRBV19 with TRBJ2-2; unclear D gene. Looked up from germline, CDR1 is LNHDA and CDR2 is SQIVND (reference sequence). This CDR3 contains 15 residues. Trimming removed 5 bases at V and 3 bases at J, with 13 bases between. CDR3 in amino acids: CASSLSLGYTGELFF. DNA for the CDR3: TGTGCCAGTAGTCTCTCGTTGGGTTACACCGGGGAGCTGTTTTTT.

This clonotype was picked up a small number of times. The chain is built from TRBV30 and TRBJ1-2, with D hard to call. Germline V lookup: CDR1 GTSNPN, CDR2 SVGIG (reference sequence). This CDR3 spans 12 amino acids. Trimming stripped 2 bases from V and 4 bases from J, with 8 bases between. The CDR3 sequence: CAWSQSPYGYTF. The CDR3 coding sequence is TGTGCCTGGAGTCAGAGCCCCTATGGCTACACCTTC.

Many counts were recorded for this clonotype. The chain links TRBV20-1 to TRBJ1-1; maybe TRBD1 (6 bases). CDR1 is DFQATT and CDR2 is SNEGSKA in the germline V gene (reference sequence). The CDR3 runs to 13 residues. The V gene lost 4 bases and the J gene lost 0 bases, with 9 bases spanning the gap. CDR3 amino acids: CSANGQLNTEAFF. The CDR3 region has the DNA TGCAGTGCTAACGGACAGCTGAACACTGAAGCTTTCTTT.

This rearrangement joins TRBV25-1 to TRBJ2-5, with D possibly being TRBD2 (6 bases). Trimming cost V 1 base and J 4 bases, with 7 bases left between them. This CDR3 is built from 13 residues. Germline V gene lookup returns CDR1 MGHDK and CDR2 SYGVNS. The CDR3 sequence: CASSEWRGETQYF. DNA of the CDR3: TGTGCCAGCAGTGAATGGAGGGGAGAGACCCAGTACTTC.

This clonotype has at least ten counts. The chain couples TRBV6-1 to TRBJ2-5, with D perhaps assigned TRBD1 or TRBD2 (5 bases each). The CDR3 contains 15 residues. V was trimmed by 1 base and J by 2 bases, leaving 11 bases between them. Germline V lookup: CDR1 MNHNS, CDR2 SASEGT. The CDR3 nucleotides read TGTGCCAGCAGTGAAGTACTAGGACAACAAGAGACCCAGTACTTC. Translating it yields CASSEVLGQQETQYF.

This clonotype occurred many times. The chain employs TRBV24-1 and TRBJ2-3, with 11 bases that match TRBD2. The CDR3 has 17 amino acids. Germline CDR1 reads KGHDR; CDR2 reads SFDVKD. The junction had 6 bases not matched to a gene; V was cut back by 4 bases and J by 1 base. The DNA for the CDR3 is TGTGCCACCAGTGACCAGGGACTAGCGGTGCGCACAGATACGCAGTATTTT. As protein: CATSDQGLAVRTDTQYF.

This clonotype was counted only a few times. The chain is built from TRBV11-2 and TRBJ2-7; D might be TRBD1 (6 bases). The V end was cut by 6 bases, the J end by 3 bases, with 15 bases between. Germline V CDR1 and CDR2: SGHAT, FQNNGV. This CDR3 is 14 amino acids long. The CDR3 region is CASRHIGGRYEQYF. The DNA for the CDR3 is TGTGCCAGCAGACATATAGGGGGACGCTACGAGCAGTACTTC. Using reference TRBV11-2 and TRBJ2-7 for the parts outside the CDR3, the full variable domain is EAGVAQSPRYKIIEKRQSVAFWCNPISGHATLYWYQQILGQGPKLLIQFQNNGVVDDSQLPKDRFSAERLKGVDSTLKIQPAKLEDSAVYLCASRHIGGRYEQYFGPGTRLTVT.

This clonotype was counted many times. The V gene is TRBV20-1, the J gene TRBJ2-7, with no clear D. The CDR3 consists of 15 residues. The germline CDR1 and CDR2 sequences are DFQATT and SNEGSKA (reference sequence). The V end lost 1 base, the J end lost 3 bases, and 16 bases lay between the germline ends. Written as DNA, the CDR3 is TGCAGTGCTAGAGCCGGAGACTTACATCACTACGAGCAGTACTTC. Translation: CSARAGDLHHYEQYF.

This clonotype was recorded a few times. This chain joins TRBV11-3 and TRBJ2-2, with a tentative D call TRBD2 (6 bases). The CDR3 sequence is 16 residues long. The V end lost 6 bases, the J end lost 2 bases, and 16 bases lay between the germline ends. Germline V lookup: CDR1 SGHNT, CDR2 YENEEA. Written as DNA, the CDR3 is TGTGCCAGCAGTCAACCCTTGGCGGGAAACACCGGGGAGCTGTTTTTT. As protein: CASSQPLAGNTGELFF.

The table lists this clonotype with many counts. CDR3 bases: TGCGCCAGCAGCCAGGACAATCAGGGCACCCTCTATGGCTACACCTTC. Its translation: CASSQDNQGTLYGYTF. This rearrangement joins TRBV4-3 to TRBJ1-2; D may be TRBD1 (5 bases). Germline values: CDR1 LGHNA, CDR2 YSLEER. V was cut by 3 bases and J by 4 bases, with 18 bases left in between. This CDR3 comprises 16 residues.

This clonotype was found many times. The chain carries TRBV20-1 and TRBJ2-2; D perhaps matches TRBD2 (6 bases). Germline V gives CDR1 DFQATT, CDR2 SNEGSKA (reference sequence). V lost 0 bases and J 4 bases, leaving 15 bases between the germline ends. The CDR3 runs to 16 residues. CDR3 residues: CSARDRARGGTGELFF. DNA for the CDR3: TGCAGTGCTAGAGATCGGGCACGGGGAGGCACCGGGGAGCTGTTTTTT.

Many counts were recorded for this clonotype. The genes are TRBV3-1 and TRBJ1-1; tentative D call: TRBD1 (6 bases). Germline values: CDR1 LGHDT, CDR2 YNNKEL (reference sequence). The CDR3 runs to 15 residues. V was shortened by 0 bases and J by 1 base, with 9 bases between the two germline ends. CDR3 nucleotides: TGTGCCAGCAGCCAAGATCTGACAGGGAACACTGAAGCTTTCTTT. Translated: CASSQDLTGNTEAFF. The whole variable domain, remainder taken from reference TRBV3-1 and TRBJ1-1, is DTAVSQTPKYLVTQMGNDKSIKCEQNLGHDTMYWYKQDSKKFLKIMFSYNNKELIINETVPNRFSPKSPDKAHLNLHINSLELGDSAVYFCASSQDLTGNTEAFFGQGTRLTVV.

There are a few counts of this clonotype. The CDR3 region is CASSFRWDYEQYF. The CDR3, as DNA: TGTGCCAGCAGCTTCAGGTGGGACTACGAGCAGTACTTC. The chain employs TRBV28 and TRBJ2-7; D uncertain. The CDR3 totals 13 residues. Germline CDR1 is MDHEN and CDR2 is SYDVKM. V was pared by 6 bases and J by 3 bases, with 12 bases between.

The rearrangement links TRBV6-9 to TRBJ2-1, with 7 bases aligning to TRBD1. CDR3 size: 18 residues. Trimming took 4 bases from V and 5 from J; bases not matched to a gene: 17. Germline V gene lookup returns CDR1 MNHGY and CDR2 SVAAGI. As DNA, the CDR3 is TGTGCCAGCAGTTCTCTCGGAACTACGACAGGGTTAGACAATGAGCAGTTCTTC. Translation: CASSSLGTTTGLDNEQFF.

This clonotype was seen at least ten times. The CDR3 reads CASSQRGNRGNYGYTF. The CDR3 region has the DNA TGTGCCAGCAGTCAAAGGGGGAACAGGGGGAACTATGGCTACACCTTC. J is TRBJ1-2 and V is TRBV6-2 or TRBV6-3; 8 positions match TRBD1. Trimming removed 5 bases from V and 2 bases from J; junction bases left unmatched: 10. The CDR3 runs 16 residues. The germline V gene has CDR1 MNHEY and CDR2 SVGEGT.

This clonotype has at least ten counts. V usage is TRBV27 and J usage is TRBJ2-3; perhaps TRBD2 as D (6 bases). V was trimmed by 5 bases and J by 0 bases, leaving 12 bases between them. This CDR3 contains 15 residues. In germline, CDR1 is MNHEY, CDR2 SMNVEV (reference sequence). DNA of the CDR3: TGTGCCAGCAGTCCTATAGCGGTGAGCACAGATACGCAGTATTTT. Its protein product is CASSPIAVSTDTQYF.

Ten or more counts support this clonotype. V gene TRBV14 combines with J gene TRBJ1-1; possibly TRBD1 for D (5 bases). V was shortened by 4 bases and J by 8 bases, with 17 bases between the two germline ends. This CDR3 has 14 amino acids. Germline V CDR1 and CDR2: SGHDN, FVKESK. The CDR3 DNA is TGTGCCAGCAGCCGATGGACATCTTCCGGAGAAGCTTTCTTT. Its protein product is CASSRWTSSGEAFF. Together with reference TRBV14 and TRBJ1-1, the CDR3 gives the full variable domain: EAGVTQFPSHSVIEKGQTVTLRCDPISGHDNLYWYRRVMGKEIKFLLHFVKESKQDESGMPNNRFLAERTGGTYSTLKVQPAELEDSGVYFCASSRWTSSGEAFFGQGTRLTVV.

This chain uses TRBV30 with TRBJ2-3; unclear D gene. Germline CDR1 GTSNPN, CDR2 SVGIG (reference sequence). The CDR3 has 11 amino acids. Trimming left V 3 bases short and J 8 bases short, with 9 bases between. CDR3 in DNA: TGTGCCTGGAGGGACCTGGGTACGCAGTATTTT. It is translated as CAWRDLGTQYF.

This chain joins TRBV2 and TRBJ2-7; D gene unclear. CDR3 length: 15 residues. Germline lookup yields CDR1 SNHLY and CDR2 FYNNEI. With 7 bases removed from V and 4 bases from J, the gap between germline ends came to 20 bases. The DNA of the CDR3 is TGTGCCAGCACCCAAGTGCGGAAGTTAGGGTACGAGCAGTACTTC. It encodes CASTQVRKLGYEQYF.

The sample holds many counts of this clonotype. The chain employs TRBV4-1 and TRBJ1-1; D not certain. Germline loops: CDR1 MGHRA, CDR2 YSYEKL. The length of the CDR3 is 16 residues. The V end lost 3 bases, the J end lost 6 bases, and 20 bases lay between the germline ends. CDR3 sequence: CASSHRPRAAWSEAFF. CDR3 nucleotide sequence: TGCGCCAGCAGCCACCGACCTCGGGCCGCCTGGTCTGAAGCTTTCTTT.

In its sample, this clonotype was seen many times. The chain uses TRBV9 and TRBJ2-7, with TRBD2 matching 9 bases. CDR1 is SGDLS and CDR2 is YYNGEE in the germline V gene. The CDR3 spans 19 residues. With 4 bases clipped from V and 2 bases from J, the junction kept 19 bases outside the gene matches. CDR3 sequence: CASSPRGSGSIDGTYEQYF. CDR3 bases: TGTGCCAGCAGCCCCCGGGGTAGCGGGAGTATCGACGGAACCTACGAGCAGTACTTC.

The table lists this clonotype with many counts. The V and J genes are TRBV27 and TRBJ1-1, with 9 bases matching TRBD1. The V gene end was trimmed by 5 bases and the J gene end by 6 bases; junction bases not matched to a gene: 10. This CDR3 region has 15 residues. CDR1 and CDR2 from the germline V gene are MNHEY and SMNVEV (reference sequence). In DNA, the CDR3 is TGTGCCAGCAGTGACGGGACAGGGATAAGAGCTGAAGCTTTCTTT. This sequence encodes CASSDGTGIRAEAFF.

This clonotype was seen repeatedly, ten times or more. The chain uses TRBV6-2 or TRBV6-3 and TRBJ2-7; D ambiguous. V lost 2 bases and J lost 7, with 6 bases in between. The CDR3 totals 11 residues. CDR1 is MNHEY and CDR2 is SVGEGT in the germline V gene. The CDR3 protein is CASSYPQEQYF. The DNA for the CDR3 is TGTGCCAGCAGTTACCCCCAAGAGCAGTACTTC.